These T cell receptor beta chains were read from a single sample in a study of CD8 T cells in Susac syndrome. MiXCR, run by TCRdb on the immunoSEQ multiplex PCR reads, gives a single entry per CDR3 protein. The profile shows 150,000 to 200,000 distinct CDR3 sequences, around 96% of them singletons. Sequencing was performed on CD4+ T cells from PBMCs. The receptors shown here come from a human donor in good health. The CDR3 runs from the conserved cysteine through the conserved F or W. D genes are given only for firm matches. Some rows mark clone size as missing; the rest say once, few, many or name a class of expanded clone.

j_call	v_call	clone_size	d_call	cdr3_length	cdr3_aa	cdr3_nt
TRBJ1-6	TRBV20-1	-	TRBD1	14	CSARPTGESSPLHF	TGCAGTGCTAGACCGACAGGGGAAAGTTCACCCCTCCACTTT
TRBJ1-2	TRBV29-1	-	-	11	CSVVGLDGYTF	TGCAGCGTTGTAGGGTTGGATGGCTACACCTTC
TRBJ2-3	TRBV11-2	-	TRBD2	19	CASTAAQRGFFTSTDTQYF	TGTGCCAGCACTGCTGCCCAGCGGGGGTTCTTCACTAGCACAGATACGCAGTATTTT
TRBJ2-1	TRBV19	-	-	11	CARDIKNEQFF	TGTGCCAGGGATATCAAAAATGAGCAGTTCTTC
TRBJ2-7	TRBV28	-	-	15	CASSHSLGGRYEQYF	TGTGCCAGCAGCCACAGCCTGGGGGGGCGTTACGAGCAGTACTTC
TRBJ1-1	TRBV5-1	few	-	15	CASSLEADMNTEAFF	TGCGCCAGCAGCTTGGAGGCGGATATGAACACTGAAGCTTTCTTT
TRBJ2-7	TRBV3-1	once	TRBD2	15	CASSPQTGGPYEQYF	TGTGCCAGCAGCCCTCAGACGGGGGGACCCTACGAGCAGTACTTC
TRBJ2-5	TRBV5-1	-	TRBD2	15	CASRGTSAPQETQYF	TGCGCCAGCAGGGGGACTAGCGCGCCCCAAGAGACCCAGTACTTC
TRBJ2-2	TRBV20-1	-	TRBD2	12	CSATPGGGELFF	TGCAGTGCTACCCCGGGGGGTGGGGAGCTGTTTTTT
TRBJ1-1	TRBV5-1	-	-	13	CASSEGGGTEAFF	TGCGCCAGCAGCGAAGGAGGGGGCACTGAAGCTTTCTTT
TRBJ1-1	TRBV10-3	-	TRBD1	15	CAISARQGIGTEAFF	TGTGCCATCAGTGCCCGACAGGGCATAGGAACCGAAGCTTTCTTT
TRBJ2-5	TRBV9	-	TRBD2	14	CASSVEAGGETQYF	TGTGCCAGCAGCGTAGAAGCGGGGGGAGAGACCCAGTACTTC
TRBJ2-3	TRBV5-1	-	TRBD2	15	CASSPGTSGADTQYF	TGCGCCAGCAGCCCCGGGACTAGCGGGGCAGATACGCAGTATTTT
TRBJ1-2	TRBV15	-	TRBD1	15	CATSSDRVANYGYTF	TGTGCCACCAGCAGCGACAGGGTCGCTAACTATGGCTACACCTTC
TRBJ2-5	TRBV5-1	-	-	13	CASSLVTEETQYF	TGCGCCAGCAGCTTGGTGACTGAAGAGACCCAGTACTTC
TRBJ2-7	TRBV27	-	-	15	CASSVKEGGGYEQYF	TGTGCCAGCAGCGTGAAGGAAGGGGGAGGCTACGAGCAGTACTTC